The subject of this entry is one TCR beta chain. Its cognate antigen is unknown. Via MiXCR, TCRdb re-called the 5' RACE reads, giving one row per CDR3 protein. The sample consists of 150,000 to 200,000 distinct CDR3 sequences, 11% of them appearing once. This sample was taken from a study of T-cell memory formation after mild COVID-19. Study at large: For the most part, TCR clusters were specific to one donor.

Study-level points and caveats: Pre-infection memory contained some responding clones, which suggested that cross-reactive memory had joined.

The CDR3 is 15 residues long. Germline V gene sequence: CDR1 SNHLY, CDR2 FYNNEI. With 3 bases removed from V and 7 bases from J, the gap between germline ends came to 16 bases. This TCR was sampled from a man between 18 and 29 years old who had mild COVID-19 (a few samples of this study predate the infection). Cell type and time point are not known. The chain is built from TRBV2 and TRBJ1-5; D perhaps matches TRBD1 (5 bases). Sequenced: PBMCs or a T cell subset sorted from them (not recorded which). The CDR3 is CASSDDRTGTQPQHF. CDR3 coding DNA: TGTGCCAGCAGTGATGATCGAACGGGGACGCAGCCCCAGCATTTT.